The next 3 T cell receptor beta chains were all read from a single sample in a study of OX40 agonist ivuxolimab in advanced cancers. Produced via immunoSEQ multiplex PCR; TCRdb's table is partial and in-frame only. The data hold tens of thousands of clones, with roughly 91% observed a single time. The sequenced sample was CD4+ or CD8+ T cells sorted from blood, obtained in a trial of the OX40 agonist ivuxolimab. The origin of the receptors is an adult with an advanced solid tumor such as melanoma, head and neck, liver or kidney cancer.

The chain uses TRBV11-3 and TRBJ2-7, with 7 bases fitting TRBD2. Germline V gene data show CDR1 as SGHNT and CDR2 as YENEEA. The CDR3 is 15 amino acids. With V trimmed by 7 bases and J by 0 bases, 9 bases remained unmatched. The CDR3 sequence: CASNLGGSGSYEQYF. In DNA, the CDR3 is TGTGCCAGCAACCTTGGCGGGAGTGGCTCCTACGAGCAGTACTTC.

The table lists this clone with a few counts. The chain carries TRBV5-4 and TRBJ2-3; either TRBD1 or TRBD2 may fit D (5 bases each). The germline V gene has CDR1 SGHNT and CDR2 YYREEE (reference sequence). The CDR3 is 15 amino acids. Trimming pared 4 bases from V and 2 bases from J, leaving 14 bases between. DNA of the CDR3: TGTGCCAGCAGCCTCGGGACCCTATCCACAGATACGCAGTATTTT. Its translation: CASSLGTLSTDTQYF.

This clone was seen a single time. The CDR3 coding sequence is TGTGCCATCAGTGAGTCGTCAGGGTTATACGAGCAGTACTTC. Amino acid sequence: CAISESSGLYEQYF. V and J are TRBV10-3 and TRBJ2-7; the D gene is possibly TRBD1 (5 bases). CDR1 is ENHRY and CDR2 is SYGVKD in the germline V gene. V was pared by 0 bases and J by 4 bases, with 10 bases between. CDR3 size: 14 residues.